These T cell receptor beta chains were read from a single sample in a study of spatial heterogeneity in lung cancer. TCRdb processed the 5' RACE reads anew with MiXCR; each CDR3 protein has one entry. Of 40,000 or so distinct CDR3 sequences listed, roughly 5.6% were seen once; the top ten hold roughly 27%. The input for sequencing was PBMCs, taken at surgery. Every receptor here comes from a female donor with early-stage non-small cell lung cancer. The CDR3 runs from the conserved cysteine through the conserved F or W. The D gene is left open where the match is weak. Rows give clone size only sometimes, using once, few, many, or a class for an expanded clone.

V gene: TRBV25-1; clone size: many; J gene: TRBJ1-6; D gene: TRBD1; CDR3 DNA: TGTGCCAGCAGTTCGGTTGAGGGGGCCCTCTCCTATAATTCACCCCTCCACTTT; CDR3 protein: CASSSVEGALSYNSPLHF
V gene: TRBV18; clone size: many; J gene: TRBJ2-5; D gene: -; CDR3 DNA: TGTGCCAGCTCACCACCTGGCCAAGAGACCCAGTACTTC; CDR3 protein: CASSPPGQETQYF
V gene: TRBV3-1; clone size: few; J gene: TRBJ1-2; D gene: TRBD1; CDR3 DNA: TGTGCCAGCAGCCAACGCGACAGGGGAGCTGGCTACACCTTC; CDR3 protein: CASSQRDRGAGYTF
V gene: TRBV9; clone size: many; J gene: TRBJ2-5; D gene: TRBD1; CDR3 DNA: TGTGCCAGCAGCGCGGGACAGCTTTACCAAGAGACCCAGTACTTC; CDR3 protein: CASSAGQLYQETQYF
V gene: TRBV5-1; clone size: few; J gene: TRBJ1-2; D gene: TRBD1; CDR3 DNA: TGCGCCACCTCCCCTCGAGGACAGGCATCTAACTATGGCTACACCTTC; CDR3 protein: CATSPRGQASNYGYTF
V gene: TRBV30; clone size: few; J gene: TRBJ1-2; D gene: -; CDR3 DNA: TGTGCCTGGAGCAGGGCGTCTAACTATGGCTACACCTTC; CDR3 protein: CAWSRASNYGYTF
V gene: TRBV12-3/TRBV12-4; clone size: few; J gene: TRBJ2-7; D gene: -; CDR3 DNA: TGTGCCAGCACCCAGGGGGGACTACCCTACGAGCAGTACTTC; CDR3 protein: CASTQGGLPYEQYF
V gene: TRBV3-1; clone size: many; J gene: TRBJ2-3; D gene: TRBD2; CDR3 DNA: TGTGCCAGCAGCTCTGGGGGGAGGGAGGATTCAGATACGCAGTATTTT; CDR3 protein: CASSSGGREDSDTQYF
V gene: TRBV7-6; clone size: many; J gene: TRBJ1-5; D gene: -; CDR3 DNA: TGTGCCAGCAGCTTACAGGGCAGCAATCAGCCCCAGCATTTT; CDR3 protein: CASSLQGSNQPQHF
V gene: TRBV20-1; clone size: many; J gene: TRBJ1-4; D gene: -; CDR3 DNA: TGCAGTGCTGAGGAGGGGGGCTCGAATGAAAAACTGTTTTTT; CDR3 protein: CSAEEGGSNEKLFF
V gene: TRBV28; clone size: many; J gene: TRBJ1-1; D gene: -; CDR3 DNA: TGTGCCAGCAGTTACTACAGGGAGGCTTTCTTT; CDR3 protein: CASSYYREAFF
V gene: TRBV10-3; clone size: many; J gene: TRBJ1-3; D gene: -; CDR3 DNA: TGTGCCATCACCTGGGCAAACACCATATATTTT; CDR3 protein: CAITWANTIYF
V gene: TRBV27; clone size: -; J gene: TRBJ1-5; D gene: TRBD1; CDR3 DNA: TGTGCCAGCAGTTTGGACAGGATTCAGCCCCAGCATTTT; CDR3 protein: CASSLDRIQPQHF
V gene: TRBV9; clone size: few; J gene: TRBJ2-1; D gene: TRBD1; CDR3 DNA: TGTGCCAGCAGCGCTACCGGGACAGGGGTCAATGAGCAGTTCTTC; CDR3 protein: CASSATGTGVNEQFF
V gene: TRBV20-1; clone size: many; J gene: TRBJ2-1; D gene: TRBD1; CDR3 DNA: TGCAGTGCAACCGGGACAGGGGGCAATGAGCAGTTCTTC; CDR3 protein: CSATGTGGNEQFF
V gene: TRBV29-1; clone size: many; J gene: TRBJ2-7; D gene: -; CDR3 DNA: TGCAGCGTCGGACAGTCCCTCGGGTCCTACGAGCAGTACTTC; CDR3 protein: CSVGQSLGSYEQYF
V gene: TRBV19; clone size: many; J gene: TRBJ2-7; D gene: -; CDR3 DNA: TGTGCCAGTAGCAGTGTCGGGGGGCCAGGCGAGCAGTACTTC; CDR3 protein: CASSSVGGPGEQYF
V gene: TRBV7-9; clone size: many; J gene: TRBJ2-3; D gene: -; CDR3 DNA: TGTGCCAGCAGCGCCGGCGCAGATACGCAGTATTTT; CDR3 protein: CASSAGADTQYF
V gene: TRBV2; clone size: many; J gene: TRBJ2-7; D gene: TRBD1; CDR3 DNA: TGTGCCAGCACTCCGAGGGGGCCCTCGATGAAGTACTTC; CDR3 protein: CASTPRGPSMKYF
V gene: TRBV6-2/TRBV6-3; clone size: few; J gene: TRBJ2-7; D gene: -; CDR3 DNA: TGTGCCAGCACCCCAGCGGTACATCTCAGGGCCTACGAGCAGTACTTC; CDR3 protein: CASTPAVHLRAYEQYF
V gene: TRBV7-8; clone size: many; J gene: TRBJ2-7; D gene: -; CDR3 DNA: TGTGCCAGCAGCTCGAGCGGTGGGGTAAAGTACTTC; CDR3 protein: CASSSSGGVKYF
V gene: TRBV5-1; clone size: many; J gene: TRBJ1-1; D gene: -; CDR3 DNA: TGCGCCAGCAGCAGGGATCAAGAAGCTTTCTTT; CDR3 protein: CASSRDQEAFF
V gene: TRBV7-9; clone size: many; J gene: TRBJ2-4; D gene: -; CDR3 DNA: TGTGCCAGCAGCTTAGATGGGGGAGGCTTAGCCAAAAACATTCAGTACTTC; CDR3 protein: CASSLDGGGLAKNIQYF
V gene: TRBV4-1; clone size: many; J gene: TRBJ1-2; D gene: -; CDR3 DNA: TGCGCCAGCAGCCAAGTCTTGGGAGGCTACACCTTC; CDR3 protein: CASSQVLGGYTF
V gene: TRBV19; clone size: -; J gene: TRBJ1-2; D gene: -; CDR3 DNA: TGTGCCAGTAGTTTAATTCAGGGTGGCTACACCTTC; CDR3 protein: CASSLIQGGYTF
V gene: TRBV12-3/TRBV12-4; clone size: -; J gene: TRBJ1-5; D gene: -; CDR3 DNA: TGTGCCAGCAGTTTAACCCCTTGGGATCAGCCCCAGCATTTT; CDR3 protein: CASSLTPWDQPQHF
V gene: TRBV27; clone size: many; J gene: TRBJ1-4; D gene: TRBD1; CDR3 DNA: TGTGCCAGCAGTACCCCGACAGGGAGGAGGGAAGAAAAACTGTTTTTT; CDR3 protein: CASSTPTGRREEKLFF
V gene: TRBV7-9; clone size: many; J gene: TRBJ2-3; D gene: TRBD2; CDR3 DNA: TGTGCCAGCAGCCGGGCGGGGGGGACAGATACGCAGTATTTT; CDR3 protein: CASSRAGGTDTQYF
V gene: TRBV19; clone size: many; J gene: TRBJ2-5; D gene: -; CDR3 DNA: TGTGCCAGTAGTCCCCGACCCCTGCAAGAGACCCAGTACTTC; CDR3 protein: CASSPRPLQETQYF
V gene: TRBV7-3; clone size: many; J gene: TRBJ2-5; D gene: TRBD1; CDR3 DNA: TGTGCCAGCAGTAAACAGGGGGAGACCCAGTACTTC; CDR3 protein: CASSKQGETQYF
V gene: TRBV19; clone size: many; J gene: TRBJ1-1; D gene: -; CDR3 DNA: TGTGCCACATCCGGAGGGGATATGGGGGACACTGAAGCTTTCTTT; CDR3 protein: CATSGGDMGDTEAFF
V gene: TRBV12-3/TRBV12-4; clone size: many; J gene: TRBJ1-6; D gene: -; CDR3 DNA: TGTGCCAGCACAATCCGGGTGGGGCAAGCGAGTTCACCCCTCCACTTT; CDR3 protein: CASTIRVGQASSPLHF
V gene: TRBV19; clone size: few; J gene: TRBJ1-5; D gene: -; CDR3 DNA: TGTGCCAGTAGTATATGGGGGCGCGGCAATCAGCCCCAGCATTTT; CDR3 protein: CASSIWGRGNQPQHF
V gene: TRBV13; clone size: many; J gene: TRBJ2-2; D gene: TRBD2; CDR3 DNA: TGTGCCAGCAGCTGGGACTACGGAGAGCTGTTTTTT; CDR3 protein: CASSWDYGELFF
V gene: TRBV3-1; clone size: -; J gene: TRBJ2-7; D gene: TRBD2; CDR3 DNA: TGTGCCAGCAGCCCTCGACTGGTTAGCGGGGGCATCGAGCAGTACTTC; CDR3 protein: CASSPRLVSGGIEQYF
V gene: TRBV6-2/TRBV6-3; clone size: many; J gene: TRBJ2-1; D gene: TRBD2; CDR3 DNA: TGTGCCAGCAGTTACGTAAGTCTAGCGGGGGCAGACAATGAGCAGTTCTTC; CDR3 protein: CASSYVSLAGADNEQFF
V gene: TRBV7-8; clone size: few; J gene: TRBJ1-5; D gene: -; CDR3 DNA: TGTGCCAGCAGCTTCGCAGGGCTTCAGCCCCAGCATTTT; CDR3 protein: CASSFAGLQPQHF
V gene: TRBV6-5; clone size: -; J gene: TRBJ1-2; D gene: TRBD1; CDR3 DNA: TGTGCCAGCAGTTACTCGGCCAGGGGGAACTATGGCTACACCTTC; CDR3 protein: CASSYSARGNYGYTF